Here is one T cell receptor (beta chain) with its context. Its antigen is unknown. The input lacks base qualities; no much larger clone sits a single base away. Genomic DNA was used as template for profiling of TCR beta VDJ combinations and CDR3 sequences. An Illumina HiSeq 2000 was used for TCR repertoire sequencing. Under the source paper's analysis protocol: TRBV/TRBJ rearrangement plots, CDR3 size and DJ length profiles, and Simpson's diversity index were used to assess repertoires. The most abundant DNA sequence in the deep sequencing data was taken as the immunodominant clone. CDR3 amino acid sequences were screened for sharing across subjects and were compared with published repertoires and the VDJdb database. The public reads were run again by TCRdb, first through fastp at Q25 and then through MiXCR, and only productive beta chains were kept. Every distinct CDR3 protein forms one entry, paired with its most common genes and DNA. TCRdb, not the original authors, processed these V and J calls. The sample table contains roughly 58,000 distinct CDR3 sequences; only one count was recorded for under 55% of them. The ten largest clones represent under 3% of the sample.

The data belong to a study of CD8+CD57+ T cells in acquired aplastic anemia (dated by TCRdb to the late 2010s). For context, the study as a whole: DNA extracted from sorted CD4+ and CD8+ cells had a mean of around 3 ug, with a range of roughly 0.17 to 27.4 ug. Healthy donor samples averaged roughly 9.8 million reads for CD4+ and 11 million to 12 million for CD8+ cells. Study-wide findings and limitations: Although roughly 29 CD8+ CDR3 sequences were shared by patients and controls, these sequences appeared highly expressed in patients and within the immunodominant clones of patients. CD8+ Simpson's diversity did not differ significantly between patients and healthy controls (P=0.060).

The CDR3 runs 16 amino acids, cysteine and phenylalanine included. Only the CDR3 DNA is retained, 48 bases long and in frame from the first base. CDR1 and CDR2 (SQVTM, ANQGSEA) derive from the germline V gene. Here V drops 7 bases and J drops 7 bases, and the junction holds 10 bases not matched to any gene. In this study, sorted CD4+ and CD8+ T cells from the blood of healthy subjects and of severe aplastic anemia patients had their TCR repertoires deep-sequenced. Ficoll-Paque density gradient centrifugation was used to isolate peripheral blood mononuclear cells. Before DNA extraction, CD4+ and CD8+ T cells were sorted by FACS or by magnetic beads.

The rearrangement combines TRBV29-1 with TRBJ2-1; 16 central nucleotides agree with TRBD2. Sequencing was carried out using sorted CD4+, CD8+, or CD8+CD57+ T cells (not recorded which) from PBMCs. The sequence was collected from a human donor in good health, serving as a control. Here is the DNA: TGCAGCGCTACCGGGACTAGCGGGAGGGCAAGGAATGAGCAGTTCTTC. This codes for CSATGTSGRARNEQFF.